This TCR beta chain stems from a study of blood T cells in healthy people across ages. A remark on this clonotype: Since a much larger clone is just one base distant, this may be a read error.

With a J-beta primer mix and a sample-barcoded 5' primer, a second PCR ran roughly 6 to 11 cycles. In TCRdb, the 5' RACE reads were re-called with MiXCR into one record per CDR3 protein. The sample carries fewer than 900,000 distinct CDR3 sequences, more than 40% recorded once. V was trimmed by 0 bases and J by 3 bases, leaving 11 bases between them. CDR3 length: 14 residues. The germline gives CDR1 DFQATT, CDR2 SNEGSKA (reference sequence). J is TRBJ2-5 and V is TRBV20-1; D is perhaps TRBD1 (6 bases). The sequenced sample consisted of blood. The receptor comes from a woman aged 60 to 75 in good health. The CDR3 protein is CSARDPQGKETQYF. In DNA, the CDR3 is TGCAGTGCTAGAGATCCACAGGGAAAAGAGACCCAGTACTTC.